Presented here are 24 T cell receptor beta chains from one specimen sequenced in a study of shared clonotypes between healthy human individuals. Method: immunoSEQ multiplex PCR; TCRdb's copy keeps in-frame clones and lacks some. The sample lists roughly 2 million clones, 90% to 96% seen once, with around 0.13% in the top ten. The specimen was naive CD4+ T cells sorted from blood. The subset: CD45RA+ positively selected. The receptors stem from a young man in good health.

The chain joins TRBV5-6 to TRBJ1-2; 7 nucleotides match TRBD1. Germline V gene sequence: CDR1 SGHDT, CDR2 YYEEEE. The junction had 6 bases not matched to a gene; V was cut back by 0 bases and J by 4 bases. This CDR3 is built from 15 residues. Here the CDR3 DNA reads TGTGCCAGCAGCTTGGCCGGACAGGTTTTCTATGGCTACACCTTC. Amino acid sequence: CASSLAGQVFYGYTF.

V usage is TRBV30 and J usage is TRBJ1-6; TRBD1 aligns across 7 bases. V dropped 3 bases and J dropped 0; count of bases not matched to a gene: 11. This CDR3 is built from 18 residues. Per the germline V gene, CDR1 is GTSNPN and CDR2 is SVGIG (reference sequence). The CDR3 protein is CAWRFTGTASSYNSPLHF. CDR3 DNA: TGTGCCTGGAGGTTTACAGGGACAGCGAGCTCCTATAATTCACCCCTCCACTTT.

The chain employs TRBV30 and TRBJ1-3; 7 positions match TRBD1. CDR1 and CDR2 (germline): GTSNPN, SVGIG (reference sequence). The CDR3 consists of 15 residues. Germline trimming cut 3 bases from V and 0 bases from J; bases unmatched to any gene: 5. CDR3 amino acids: CAWSPGQSSGNTIYF. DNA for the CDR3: TGTGCCTGGAGCCCGGGACAGAGCTCTGGAAACACCATATATTTT.

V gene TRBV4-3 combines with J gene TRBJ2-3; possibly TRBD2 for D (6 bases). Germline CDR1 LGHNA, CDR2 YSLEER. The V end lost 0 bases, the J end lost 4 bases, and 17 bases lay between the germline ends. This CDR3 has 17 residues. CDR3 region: CASSQDAHRDFADTQYF. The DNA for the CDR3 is TGCGCCAGCAGCCAAGATGCTCATCGGGACTTCGCAGATACGCAGTATTTT.

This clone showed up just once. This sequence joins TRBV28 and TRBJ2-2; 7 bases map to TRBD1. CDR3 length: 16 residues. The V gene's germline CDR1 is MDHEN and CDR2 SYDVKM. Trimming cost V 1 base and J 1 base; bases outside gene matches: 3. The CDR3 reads CASSLSRTGNTGELFF. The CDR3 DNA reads TGTGCCAGCAGTTTATCTCGGACAGGGAACACCGGGGAGCTGTTTTTT.

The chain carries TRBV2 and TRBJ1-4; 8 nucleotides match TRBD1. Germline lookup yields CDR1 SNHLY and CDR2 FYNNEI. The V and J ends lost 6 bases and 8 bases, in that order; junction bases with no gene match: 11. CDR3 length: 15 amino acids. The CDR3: CASRATGGLGEKLFF. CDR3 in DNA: TGTGCCAGCAGGGCTACAGGGGGTCTGGGGGAAAAACTGTTTTTT.

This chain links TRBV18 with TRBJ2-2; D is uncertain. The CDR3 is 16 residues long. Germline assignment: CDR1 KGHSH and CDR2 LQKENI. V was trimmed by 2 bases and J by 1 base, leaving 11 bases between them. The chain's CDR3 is CASSPLLAENTGELFF. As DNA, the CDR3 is TGTGCCAGCTCACCATTGCTGGCCGAGAACACCGGGGAGCTGTTTTTT. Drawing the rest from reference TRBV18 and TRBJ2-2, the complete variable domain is NAGVMQNPRHLVRRRGQEARLRCSPMKGHSHVYWYRQLPEEGLKFMVYLQKENIIDESGMPKERFSAEFPKEGPSILRIQQVVRGDSAAYFCASSPLLAENTGELFFGEGSRLTVL.

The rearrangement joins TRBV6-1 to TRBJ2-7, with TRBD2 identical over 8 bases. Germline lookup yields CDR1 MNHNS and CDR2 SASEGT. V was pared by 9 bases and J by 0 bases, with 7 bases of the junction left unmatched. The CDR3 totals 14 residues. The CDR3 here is CASKALAGSYEQYF. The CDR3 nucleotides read TGTGCCAGTAAAGCTCTAGCGGGCTCCTACGAGCAGTACTTC.

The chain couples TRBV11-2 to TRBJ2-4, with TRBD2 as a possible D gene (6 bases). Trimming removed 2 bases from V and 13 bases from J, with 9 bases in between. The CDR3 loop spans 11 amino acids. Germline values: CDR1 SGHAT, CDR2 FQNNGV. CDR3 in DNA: TGTGCCAGCAGCTTATTAGCGGAGCAGTACTTC. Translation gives CASSLLAEQYF.

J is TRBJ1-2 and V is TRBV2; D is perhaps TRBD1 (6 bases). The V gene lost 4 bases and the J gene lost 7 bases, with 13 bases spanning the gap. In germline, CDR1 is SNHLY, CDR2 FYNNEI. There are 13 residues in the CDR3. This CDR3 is CASSVLGASGYTF. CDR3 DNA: TGTGCCAGCAGTGTACTGGGGGCGAGTGGCTACACCTTC.

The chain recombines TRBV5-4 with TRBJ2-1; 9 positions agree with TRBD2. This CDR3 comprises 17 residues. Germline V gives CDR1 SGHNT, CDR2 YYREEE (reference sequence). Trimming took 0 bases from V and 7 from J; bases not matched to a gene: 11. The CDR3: CASSLVIGGGAGNEQFF. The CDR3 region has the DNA TGTGCCAGCAGCTTGGTTATTGGCGGGGGGGCCGGGAATGAGCAGTTCTTC.

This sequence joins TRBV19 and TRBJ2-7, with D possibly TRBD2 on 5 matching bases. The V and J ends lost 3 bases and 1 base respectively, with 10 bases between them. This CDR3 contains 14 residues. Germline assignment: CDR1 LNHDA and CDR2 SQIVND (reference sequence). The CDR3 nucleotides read TGTGCCAGTAGTATTATCGGACTTTCCTACGAGCAGTACTTC. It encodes CASSIIGLSYEQYF.

The CDR3: CASSIAQGARAEAFF. Here the CDR3 DNA reads TGTGCCAGTAGTATAGCGCAGGGGGCAAGGGCTGAAGCTTTCTTT. This sequence joins TRBV19 and TRBJ1-1; 8 bases are shared with TRBD1. CDR3 length: 15 residues. In germline, CDR1 is LNHDA, CDR2 SQIVND (reference sequence). V was pared by 1 base and J by 6 bases, with 7 bases of the junction left unmatched.

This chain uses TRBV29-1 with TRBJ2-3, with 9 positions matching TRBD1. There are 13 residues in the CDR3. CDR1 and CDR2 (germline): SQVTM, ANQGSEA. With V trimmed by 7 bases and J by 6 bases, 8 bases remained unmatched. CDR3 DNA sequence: TGCAGCGCCGTCGGGACAGGGTGGGATACGCAGTATTTT. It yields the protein CSAVGTGWDTQYF.

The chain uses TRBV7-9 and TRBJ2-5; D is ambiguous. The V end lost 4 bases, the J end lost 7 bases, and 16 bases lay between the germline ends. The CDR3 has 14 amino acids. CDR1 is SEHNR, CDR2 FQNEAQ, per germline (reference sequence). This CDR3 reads CASSSHRANGTQYF. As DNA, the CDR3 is TGTGCCAGCAGCTCCCACCGCGCGAACGGGACCCAGTACTTC. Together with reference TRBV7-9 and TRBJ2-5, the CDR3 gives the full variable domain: DTGVSQNPRHKITKRGQNVTFRCDPISEHNRLYWYRQTLGQGPEFLTYFQNEAQLEKSRLLSDRFSAERPKGSFSTLEIQRTEQGDSAMYLCASSSHRANGTQYFGPGTRLLVL.

CDR3 coding DNA: TGCGCCAGCAGCTTGGACAGTGAAGCTTTCTTT. This encodes CASSLDSEAFF. This chain links TRBV5-1 with TRBJ1-1; D remains ambiguous. The V end was cut by 0 bases, the J end by 7 bases, with 4 bases between. The CDR3 extends over 11 amino acids. Germline loops: CDR1 SGHRS, CDR2 YFSETQ.

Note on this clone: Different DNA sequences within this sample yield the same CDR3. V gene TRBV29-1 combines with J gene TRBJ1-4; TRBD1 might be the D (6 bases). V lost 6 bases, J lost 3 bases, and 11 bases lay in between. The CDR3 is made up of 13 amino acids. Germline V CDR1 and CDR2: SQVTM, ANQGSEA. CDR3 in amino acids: CSVGDTPNEKLFF. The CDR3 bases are TGCAGCGTCGGGGACACGCCTAATGAAAAACTGTTTTTT.

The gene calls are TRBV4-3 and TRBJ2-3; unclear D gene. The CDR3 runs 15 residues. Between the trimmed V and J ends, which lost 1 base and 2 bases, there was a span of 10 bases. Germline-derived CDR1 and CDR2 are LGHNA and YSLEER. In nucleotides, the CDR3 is TGCGCCAGCAGCCAAGGACTTGGAGACACAGATACGCAGTATTTT. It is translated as CASSQGLGDTDTQYF.

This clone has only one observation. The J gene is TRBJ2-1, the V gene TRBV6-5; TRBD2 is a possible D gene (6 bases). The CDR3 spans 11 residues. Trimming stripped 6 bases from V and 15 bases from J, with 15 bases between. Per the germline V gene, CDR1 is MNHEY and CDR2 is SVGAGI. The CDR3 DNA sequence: TGTGCCAGCAGCGAAGGGACTCTCTCGTTCTTC. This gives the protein CASSEGTLSFF.

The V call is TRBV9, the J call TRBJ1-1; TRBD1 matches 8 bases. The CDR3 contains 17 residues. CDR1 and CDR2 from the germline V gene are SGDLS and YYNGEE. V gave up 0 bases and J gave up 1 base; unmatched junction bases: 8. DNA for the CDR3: TGTGCCAGCAGCGTAGCAGGGGGCCAATCCCAGAACACTGAAGCTTTCTTT. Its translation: CASSVAGGQSQNTEAFF.

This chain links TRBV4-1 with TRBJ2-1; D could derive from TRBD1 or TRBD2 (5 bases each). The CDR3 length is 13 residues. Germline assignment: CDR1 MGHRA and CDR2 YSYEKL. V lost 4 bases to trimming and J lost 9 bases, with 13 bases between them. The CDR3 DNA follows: TGCGCCAGCAGCCTTTTCCATGGGGGTGAGCAGTTCTTC. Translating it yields CASSLFHGGEQFF.

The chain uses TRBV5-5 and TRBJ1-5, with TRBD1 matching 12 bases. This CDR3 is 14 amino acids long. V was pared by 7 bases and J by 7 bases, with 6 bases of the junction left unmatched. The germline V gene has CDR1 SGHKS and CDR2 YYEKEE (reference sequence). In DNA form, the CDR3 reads TGTGCCAGCGGGACAGGGGGCGCACAGCAGCCCCAGCATTTT. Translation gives CASGTGGAQQPQHF.

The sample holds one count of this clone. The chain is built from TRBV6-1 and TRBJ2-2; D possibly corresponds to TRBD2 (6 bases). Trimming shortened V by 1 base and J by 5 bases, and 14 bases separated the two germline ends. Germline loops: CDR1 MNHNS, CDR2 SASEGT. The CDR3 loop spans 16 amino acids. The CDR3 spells CASSEGVGLGTGELFF. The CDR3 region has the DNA TGTGCCAGCAGTGAAGGGGTGGGACTGGGGACCGGGGAGCTGTTTTTT.

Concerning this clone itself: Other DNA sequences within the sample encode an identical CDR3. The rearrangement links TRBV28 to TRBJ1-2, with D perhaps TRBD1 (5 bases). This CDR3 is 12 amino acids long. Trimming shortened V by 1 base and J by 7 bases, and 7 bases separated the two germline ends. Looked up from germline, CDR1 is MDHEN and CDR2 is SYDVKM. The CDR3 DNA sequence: TGTGCCAGCAGTTTATCCGGGGGTGGCTACACCTTC. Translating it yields CASSLSGGGYTF.